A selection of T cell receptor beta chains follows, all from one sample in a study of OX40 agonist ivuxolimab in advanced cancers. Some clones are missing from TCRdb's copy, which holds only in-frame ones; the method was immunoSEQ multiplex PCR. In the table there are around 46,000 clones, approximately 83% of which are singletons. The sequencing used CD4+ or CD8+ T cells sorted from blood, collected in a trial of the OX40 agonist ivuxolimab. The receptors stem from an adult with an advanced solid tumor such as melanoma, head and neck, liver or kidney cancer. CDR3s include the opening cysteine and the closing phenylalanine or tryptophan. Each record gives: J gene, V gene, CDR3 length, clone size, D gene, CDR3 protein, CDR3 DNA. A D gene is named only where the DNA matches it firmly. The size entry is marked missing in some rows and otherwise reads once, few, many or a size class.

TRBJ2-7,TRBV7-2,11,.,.,CASSSIGVQYF,TGTGCCAGCAGCTCGATAGGGGTGCAGTACTTC
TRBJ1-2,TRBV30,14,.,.,CAWSQTVLSGGYTF,TGTGCCTGGAGCCAGACAGTCCTTTCGGGTGGCTACACCTTC
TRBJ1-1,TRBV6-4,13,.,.,CASSFDRNTEAFF,TGTGCCAGCAGTTTCGACAGGAACACTGAAGCTTTCTTT
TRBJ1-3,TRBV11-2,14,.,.,CASSLLPGGNTIYF,TGTGCCAGCAGCTTATTACCCGGTGGAAACACCATATATTTT
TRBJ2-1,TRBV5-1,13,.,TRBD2,CASSRRGDNEQFF,TGCGCCAGCAGCCGTCGGGGGGACAATGAGCAGTTCTTC
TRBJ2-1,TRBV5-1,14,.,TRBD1,CASSEGADYNEQFF,TGCGCCAGCAGTGAGGGGGCGGACTACAATGAGCAGTTCTTC
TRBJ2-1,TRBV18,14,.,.,CASSLQGGGNEQFF,TGTGCCAGCTCACTACAAGGGGGAGGGAATGAGCAGTTCTTC
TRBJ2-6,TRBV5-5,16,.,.,CASVSVGHSGANVLTF,TGTGCCAGCGTAAGCGTGGGGCACTCTGGGGCCAACGTCCTGACTTTC
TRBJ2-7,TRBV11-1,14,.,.,CASSLVWGFGEQYF,TGTGCCAGCAGCTTAGTCTGGGGGTTCGGCGAGCAGTACTTC
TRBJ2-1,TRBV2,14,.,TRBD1,CASSPGTGKNEQFF,TGTGCCAGCAGTCCCGGGACAGGGAAAAATGAGCAGTTCTTC
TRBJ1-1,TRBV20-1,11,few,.,CSAGPSPEAFF,TGCAGTGCTGGCCCATCACCTGAAGCTTTCTTT
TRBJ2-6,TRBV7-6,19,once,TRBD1,CASSFRGGQSSSGANVLTF,TGTGCCAGCAGCTTCAGAGGGGGACAGTCGAGCTCTGGGGCCAACGTCCTGACTTTC
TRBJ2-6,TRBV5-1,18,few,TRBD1,CASSLAEGAGSGANVLTF,TGCGCCAGCAGCTTGGCAGAGGGGGCTGGCTCTGGGGCCAACGTCCTGACTTTC
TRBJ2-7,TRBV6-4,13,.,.,CAPGKGRSYEQYF,TGTGCCCCCGGGAAGGGTAGGTCCTACGAGCAGTACTTC
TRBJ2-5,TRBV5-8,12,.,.,CASSLMLETQYF,TGTGCCAGCAGCTTGATGTTAGAGACCCAGTACTTC
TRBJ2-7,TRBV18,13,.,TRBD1,CASRGQASYEQYF,TGTGCCAGCAGAGGACAGGCCTCCTACGAGCAGTACTTC
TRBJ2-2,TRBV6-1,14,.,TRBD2,CASTLAANTGELFF,TGTGCCAGCACTCTAGCGGCGAACACCGGGGAGCTGTTTTTT
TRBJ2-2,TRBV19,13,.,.,CASSMSWGRELFF,TGTGCCAGTAGTATGAGTTGGGGACGGGAGCTGTTTTTT
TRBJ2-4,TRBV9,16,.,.,CASSVAWGEGQNIQYF,TGTGCCAGCAGCGTAGCTTGGGGAGAGGGGCAAAACATTCAGTACTTC
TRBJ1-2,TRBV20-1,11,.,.,CSANQNYGYTF,TGCAGTGCTAACCAGAACTATGGCTACACCTTC
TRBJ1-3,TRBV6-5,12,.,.,CASGEFGNTIYF,TGTGCCAGTGGGGAATTTGGAAACACCATATATTTT
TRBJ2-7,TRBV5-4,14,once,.,CASTTADSGSEQYF,TGTGCCAGCACTACAGCGGACTCGGGCTCCGAGCAGTACTTC
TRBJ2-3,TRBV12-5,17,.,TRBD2,CASGWGLAGGSTDTQYF,TGTGCTAGTGGTTGGGGACTAGCGGGGGGGAGCACAGATACGCAGTATTTT
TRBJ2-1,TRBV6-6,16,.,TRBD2,CASSYGSGGALIEQFF,TGTGCCAGCAGTTACGGCAGCGGGGGGGCCTTGATTGAGCAGTTCTTC
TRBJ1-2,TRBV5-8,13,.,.,CASSRQLPYGYTF,TGTGCCAGCAGCCGACAGTTACCCTATGGCTACACCTTC
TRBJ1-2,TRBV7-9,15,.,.,CASSLDGGINYGYTF,TGTGCCAGCAGCCTGGACGGTGGGATTAACTATGGCTACACCTTC
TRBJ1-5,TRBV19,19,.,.,CASSIPSGRGSYSNQPQHF,TGTGCCAGTAGTATACCTTCAGGACGGGGTTCTTATAGCAATCAGCCCCAGCATTTT
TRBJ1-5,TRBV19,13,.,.,CASSDTGNQPQHF,TGTGCCAGTAGTGATACGGGGAATCAGCCCCAGCATTTT
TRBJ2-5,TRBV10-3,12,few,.,CAISEEQETQYF,TGTGCCATCAGTGAGGAGCAAGAGACCCAGTACTTC
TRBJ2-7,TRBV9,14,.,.,CASSVSPESYEQYF,TGTGCCAGCAGCGTAAGCCCAGAGAGCTACGAGCAGTACTTC
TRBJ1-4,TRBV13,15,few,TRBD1,CASSERTGGLEKLFF,TGTGCCAGCAGCGAGCGGACAGGGGGACTAGAAAAACTGTTTTTT